The 13 T cell receptor beta chains below all came from one sample that was sequenced in a study of shared clonotypes between healthy human individuals (dated by TCRdb to 2018 to 2020). The library relied on the immunoSEQ multiplex PCR assay. The clones in this table, taken by TCRdb from immuneACCESS, are in-frame only. Not every clone is retained; where verified, under half of the shortfall comes from an unresolved V gene, and the cause of the rest is unknown. For this sample there are roughly 2 million clones; 85% to 95% appear just once. Roughly 0.13% of the sample lies in the top ten. Material: naive CD4+ T cells sorted from blood. The label giving this sample's cell subset or site can be read as: CD45RA+ positively selected. All receptors derive from a man younger than 35 in good health.

The chain links TRBV9 to TRBJ2-1; 11 bases map to TRBD2. V shed 3 bases and J 6 bases; nucleotides not matched to a gene: 2. The germline CDR1 and CDR2 sequences are SGDLS and YYNGEE. This CDR3 has 14 amino acids. The CDR3 DNA sequence: TGTGCCAGCAGCGGGGGACTAGCGGTCAATGAGCAGTTCTTC. Its translation is CASSGGLAVNEQFF.

The chain employs TRBV10-1 and TRBJ2-7, with a possible D match to TRBD2 (6 bases). Trimming removed 3 bases at V and 6 bases at J, with 15 bases between. Per the germline V gene, CDR1 is WNHNN and CDR2 is SYGVQD (reference sequence). This CDR3 region has 14 residues. CDR3: CASSDPPLGGEQYF. Written as DNA, the CDR3 is TGCGCCAGCAGTGACCCCCCGCTCGGGGGCGAGCAGTACTTC.

The genes are TRBV20-1 and TRBJ1-1, with D unresolved. V was pared by 3 bases and J by 5 bases, with 7 bases between. The CDR3 is 11 residues long. The germline V gene encodes CDR1 DFQATT and CDR2 SNEGSKA (reference sequence). The CDR3 reads CSASGETEAFF. CDR3 nucleotides: TGCAGTGCTAGCGGAGAAACTGAAGCTTTCTTT.

The rearrangement links TRBV18 to TRBJ2-7; perhaps TRBD2 as D (6 bases). V gave up 3 bases and J gave up 7 bases, with 19 bases separating them. The CDR3 extends over 15 amino acids. Germline-derived CDR1 and CDR2 are KGHSH and LQKENI. The CDR3 DNA reads as TGTGCCAGCTCACCCCGGGACTCCCGGGCTTGGGAGCAGTACTTC. Its translation: CASSPRDSRAWEQYF.

The chain is built from TRBV10-3 and TRBJ1-2, with a possible D match to TRBD1 (5 bases). CDR3 length: 11 amino acids. Deletions cut 6 bases from V and 10 bases from J, with 12 bases between. Germline lookup yields CDR1 ENHRY and CDR2 SYGVKD. The CDR3 DNA sequence: TGTGCCATCAGGGAGACAGTGGACTACACCTTC. This translates into CAIRETVDYTF.

The chain has TRBV5-4 and TRBJ2-3; the match to TRBD1 covers 9 bases. Germline CDR1 reads SGHNT; CDR2 reads YYREEE (reference sequence). Trimming took 4 bases from V and 1 from J; bases not matched to a gene: 4. The CDR3 length is 15 residues. The CDR3 here is CASSNRDRGTDTQYF. Here the CDR3 DNA reads TGTGCCAGCAGCAACCGGGACAGGGGCACAGATACGCAGTATTTT.

V gene TRBV10-3 combines with J gene TRBJ2-7; 7 bases match TRBD1. The CDR3 loop spans 14 amino acids. V dropped 2 bases and J dropped 3; count of bases not matched to a gene: 4. The germline V gene has CDR1 ENHRY and CDR2 SYGVKD. CDR3 DNA: TGTGCCATCAGTGAGAAGGGGACAGACTACGAGCAGTACTTC. Its translation: CAISEKGTDYEQYF.

A word on this clone: Within the sample, other DNA sequences also encode this same CDR3. The chain uses TRBV30 and TRBJ2-7; TRBD2 might be the D (7 bases). The ends were cut back, 0 bases at V and 0 bases at J, with 12 bases in the middle. The CDR3 runs 15 residues. Germline V CDR1 and CDR2: GTSNPN, SVGIG (reference sequence). CDR3 residues: CAWSVLGGPSYEQYF. The CDR3 region has the DNA TGTGCCTGGAGTGTGTTGGGGGGGCCCTCCTACGAGCAGTACTTC. The variable domain in full, completed from reference TRBV30 and TRBJ2-7, reads SQTIHQWPATLVQPVGSPLSLECTVEGTSNPNLYWYRQAAGRGLQLLFYSVGIGQISSEVPQNLSASRPQDRQFILSSKKLLLSDSGFYLCAWSVLGGPSYEQYFGPGTRLTVT.

V is TRBV11-2 and J is TRBJ2-1; D is tentatively TRBD1 or TRBD2 (5 bases each). The germline gives CDR1 SGHAT, CDR2 FQNNGV. The CDR3 runs to 12 residues. Trimming pared 5 bases from V and 9 bases from J, leaving 11 bases between. The CDR3 DNA reads as TGTGCCAGCAGCCTCGGGACGATTGAGCAGTTCTTC. Protein: CASSLGTIEQFF.

The chain combines TRBV25-1 with TRBJ2-1, with D perhaps being TRBD1 or TRBD2 (5 bases each). Trimming pared 5 bases from V and 10 bases from J, leaving 18 bases between. The CDR3 length is 14 residues. The germline gives CDR1 MGHDK, CDR2 SYGVNS. As DNA, the CDR3 is TGTGCCAGCAGTCCTCCCGGGGCTTTCGACGAGCAGTTCTTC. It yields the protein CASSPPGAFDEQFF.

This chain connects TRBV6-6 to TRBJ2-1; 9 positions match TRBD1. Germline loops: CDR1 MNHNY, CDR2 SVGAGI (reference sequence). V lost 6 bases to trimming and J lost 8 bases; unmatched junction nucleotides: 8. The CDR3 has 14 residues. The CDR3 DNA sequence: TGTGCCAGCAGGATCCGGGACAGGGTCGATGAGCAGTTCTTC. It is translated as CASRIRDRVDEQFF.

The rearrangement uses TRBV11-1 and TRBJ1-1, with TRBD1 as a possible D gene (5 bases). Trimming took off 1 base at V and 1 base at J, with 10 bases between the two ends. The germline CDR1 and CDR2 sequences are SGHAT and FQDESV (reference sequence). The CDR3 has 15 residues. Here the CDR3 reads CASSLVGGSNTEAFF. CDR3 DNA: TGTGCCAGCAGCTTAGTGGGGGGATCGAACACTGAAGCTTTCTTT.

The rearrangement joins TRBV6-6 to TRBJ2-7, with 10 bases lining up with TRBD1. The CDR3 is 15 amino acids. Per germline, CDR1 MNHNY and CDR2 SVGAGI (reference sequence). V was pared by 2 bases and J by 11 bases, with 12 bases of the junction left unmatched. The CDR3 here is CASSYARGTGDIEYF. CDR3 coding DNA: TGTGCCAGCAGTTACGCCCGCGGGACAGGGGATATAGAGTACTTC.